A single sample gave rise to the 11 T cell receptor beta chains below, sequenced in a study of shared clonotypes between healthy human individuals. Method: immunoSEQ multiplex PCR; TCRdb's copy keeps in-frame clones and lacks some. The table shows about 2.4 million clones, with 90% to 95% occurring only once. The sample taken for sequencing was naive CD4+ T cells from PBMCs. Subset noted: CD45RA+ positively selected. Source of these receptors: a man younger than 35 in good health. Some clones in this sample may be carry-over from other donors' samples.

The chain is built from TRBV9 and TRBJ1-3, with TRBD1 identical over 7 bases. The CDR3 loop spans 17 amino acids. V shed 0 bases and J 3 bases; nucleotides not matched to a gene: 9. Germline CDR1 reads SGDLS; CDR2 reads YYNGEE. The CDR3 sequence is CASSVEVEGAVGNTIYF. The DNA of the CDR3 is TGTGCCAGCAGCGTAGAAGTGGAGGGGGCCGTTGGAAACACCATATATTTT.

V gene TRBV18 combines with J gene TRBJ2-3; D is perhaps TRBD1 (6 bases). The germline gives CDR1 KGHSH, CDR2 LQKENI. The CDR3 is 16 residues long. The V end was cut by 4 bases, the J end by 0 bases, with 14 bases between. The CDR3 loop is CASSHIPGTSTDTQYF. DNA for the CDR3: TGTGCCAGCTCACACATCCCCGGGACAAGCACAGATACGCAGTATTTT.

Remarks on this clone: This same CDR3 is encoded by further DNA sequences in the sample. The chain carries TRBV18 and TRBJ2-1, with D perhaps TRBD1 (6 bases). CDR1 is KGHSH, CDR2 LQKENI, per germline. The CDR3 consists of 15 residues. The V gene lost 3 bases and the J gene lost 1 base, with 10 bases spanning the gap. The CDR3 region has the DNA TGTGCCAGCTCACCCACAGGGTTATCCTACAATGAGCAGTTCTTC. It specifies CASSPTGLSYNEQFF. Variable domain in full (rest from reference TRBV18 and TRBJ2-1): NAGVMQNPRHLVRRRGQEARLRCSPMKGHSHVYWYRQLPEEGLKFMVYLQKENIIDESGMPKERFSAEFPKEGPSILRIQQVVRGDSAAYFCASSPTGLSYNEQFFGPGTRLTVL.

This chain connects TRBV9 to TRBJ1-2; 8 bases fit TRBD1. The CDR3 consists of 15 residues. Germline-derived CDR1 and CDR2 are SGDLS and YYNGEE. With 4 bases clipped from V and 8 bases from J, the junction kept 13 bases outside the gene matches. The CDR3 loop reads CASSKGGQGAEGYTF. The CDR3 nucleotides read TGTGCCAGCAGCAAGGGAGGGCAGGGGGCAGAGGGCTACACCTTC. Combining the CDR3 with reference TRBV9 and TRBJ1-2 gives the whole variable domain DSGVTQTPKHLITATGQRVTLRCSPRSGDLSVYWYQQSLDQGLQFLIQYYNGEERAKGNILERFSAQQFPDLHSELNLSSLELGDSALYFCASSKGGQGAEGYTFGSGTRLTVV.

The chain recombines TRBV4-1 with TRBJ2-1; TRBD1 matches at 9 bases. V shed 5 bases, J shed 6 bases, and the junction held 14 bases outside the gene matches. The germline V gene encodes CDR1 MGHRA and CDR2 YSYEKL. This CDR3 is built from 17 residues. CDR3 sequence reads: CASSGGKTGTGPNEQFF. The CDR3 DNA reads TGCGCCAGCAGCGGAGGAAAAACCGGGACAGGGCCCAATGAGCAGTTCTTC.

The genes are TRBV11-3 and TRBJ2-3; TRBD2 matches 9 bases. Germline V gives CDR1 SGHNT, CDR2 YENEEA. CDR3 length equals 15 residues. Germline trimming cut 4 bases from V and 3 bases from J; bases unmatched to any gene: 5. In nucleotides, the CDR3 is TGTGCCAGCAGCTCCGGGACTAGCCAAACAGATACGCAGTATTTT. Translated, it gives CASSSGTSQTDTQYF.

This clone was seen more than once but under ten times. The V call is TRBV20-1, the J call TRBJ1-5; D is perhaps TRBD1 (6 bases). The CDR3 contains 11 residues. V was cut by 3 bases and J by 6 bases, with 6 bases left in between. CDR1 is DFQATT, CDR2 SNEGSKA, per germline (reference sequence). CDR3 in amino acids: CSARGAQPQHF. As DNA, the CDR3 is TGCAGTGCTAGGGGGGCTCAGCCCCAGCATTTT.

The chain is built from TRBV5-1 and TRBJ2-5, with D maybe TRBD1 (6 bases). Germline values: CDR1 SGHRS, CDR2 YFSETQ. The V and J ends lost 1 base and 3 bases respectively, with 16 bases between them. CDR3 size: 16 residues. The chain's CDR3 is CASSLSRGRTEETQYF. The CDR3 DNA follows: TGCGCCAGCAGCTTGAGCAGGGGACGCACCGAAGAGACCCAGTACTTC.

With regard to this clone: This same CDR3 is encoded by further DNA sequences in the sample. V is TRBV7-2 and J is TRBJ1-4, with TRBD1 as a possible D gene (6 bases). Trimming shortened V by 1 base and J by 6 bases, and 6 bases separated the two germline ends. The CDR3 spans 13 residues. Germline V gene data show CDR1 as SGHTA and CDR2 as FQGNSA. As DNA, the CDR3 is TGTGCCAGCAGCTTAGGGACAGATGAAAAACTGTTTTTT. Translation: CASSLGTDEKLFF. The full variable domain, completed using reference TRBV7-2 and TRBJ1-4, is GAGVSQSPSNKVTEKGKDVELRCDPISGHTALYWYRQSLGQGLEFLIYFQGNSAPDKSGLPSDRFSAERTGGSVSTLTIQRTQQEDSAVYLCASSLGTDEKLFFGSGTQLSVL.

The J gene is TRBJ2-7, the V gene TRBV4-3, with TRBD2 matching 9 bases. Looked up from germline, CDR1 is LGHNA and CDR2 is YSLEER. Losses at the gene ends were 3 bases for V and 3 bases for J; bases not matched to a gene: 6. This CDR3 is 15 amino acids long. In DNA, the CDR3 is TGCGCCAGCAGCCATATAGCGGGAGAAGGCTACGAGCAGTACTTC. Encoded protein: CASSHIAGEGYEQYF.

The J gene is TRBJ2-7, the V gene TRBV27, with 7 bases that match TRBD1. Germline V gene lookup returns CDR1 MNHEY and CDR2 SMNVEV (reference sequence). The V and J ends lost 4 bases and 3 bases, in that order; junction bases with no gene match: 15. This CDR3 contains 17 residues. The CDR3 sequence: CASSSYTPTGTFYEQYF. The DNA for the CDR3 is TGTGCCAGCAGTTCATATACCCCGACAGGGACCTTCTACGAGCAGTACTTC.